This T cell receptor beta chain stems from a study of monozygotic twins with inflammatory bowel disease. General observations from the study: By inverse Simpson index, TCRbeta diversity was lower in IBD patients than in healthy co-twins.

The V gene's germline CDR1 is SGDLS and CDR2 YYNGEE. CDR3 size: 15 residues. Remarks on this clonotype: Its antigen is unknown.

The team made cDNA by running eight separate reactions for each sample. No DNA is given; TCRdb re-called the 5' RACE reads and lists each CDR3 protein once. The sample table includes fewer than 150,000 distinct CDR3 sequences. This clonotype was sampled from a human donor with ulcerative colitis or Crohn's disease, or a healthy co-twin of an affected twin (not recorded which). This sequence joins TRBV9 and TRBJ1-1; the D call from TCRdb, TRBD1, cannot be confirmed without DNA. Sequencing input: blood. The CDR3 is CASTPAQHKDTEAFF.